This T cell receptor beta chain was documented in a study of T cell responses to AZD1222 COVID-19 vaccine. This clone was detected a few times. What it binds is unknown. TCRdb's table, derived via immunoSEQ multiplex PCR, lists solely in-frame clones and lacks some. The top ten hold around 9.6% of the sample, which has some 100,000 clones, approximately 87% seen once. With 5 bases clipped from V and 10 bases from J, the junction kept 19 bases outside the gene matches. Germline V gene data show CDR1 as SGHTA and CDR2 as FQGNSA. The CDR3 runs to 18 residues. Points from the study as a whole: Repertoires in all cases were sampled only once the peak T cell response had passed. Clonal diversity was possibly underestimated, and white British individuals and females predominated among donors. Of the AZD1222 recipients, only 5 to 7 were seropositive at baseline.

This TCR was recovered from an adult who received the AZD1222 COVID-19 vaccine. The V call is TRBV7-2, the J call TRBJ1-6; TRBD1 agrees at 8 bases. Here the sequenced sample was peripheral blood, taken 28 days after the second AZD1222 dose. The CDR3 bases are TGTGCCAGCAGCCCTTTTAATGGGACGACAGGGGAAGGCTCACCCCTCCACTTT. Translation: CASSPFNGTTGEGSPLHF.